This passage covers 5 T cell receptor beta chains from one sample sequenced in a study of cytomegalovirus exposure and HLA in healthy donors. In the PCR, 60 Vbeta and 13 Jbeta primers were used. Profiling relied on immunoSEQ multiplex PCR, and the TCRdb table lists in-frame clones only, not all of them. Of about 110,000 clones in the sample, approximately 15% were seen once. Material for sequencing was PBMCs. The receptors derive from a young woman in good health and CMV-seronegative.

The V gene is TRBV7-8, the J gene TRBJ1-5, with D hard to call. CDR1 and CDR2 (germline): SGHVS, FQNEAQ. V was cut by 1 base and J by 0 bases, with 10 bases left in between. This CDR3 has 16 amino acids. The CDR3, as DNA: TGTGCCAGCAGCTTAGTTAGAACAGATAGCAATCAGCCCCAGCATTTT. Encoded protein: CASSLVRTDSNQPQHF. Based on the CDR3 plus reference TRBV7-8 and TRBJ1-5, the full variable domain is GAGVSQSPRYKVAKRGQDVALRCDPISGHVSLFWYQQALGQGPEFLTYFQNEAQLDKSGLPSDRFFAERPEGSVSTLKIQRTQQEDSAVYLCASSLVRTDSNQPQHFGDGTRLSIL.

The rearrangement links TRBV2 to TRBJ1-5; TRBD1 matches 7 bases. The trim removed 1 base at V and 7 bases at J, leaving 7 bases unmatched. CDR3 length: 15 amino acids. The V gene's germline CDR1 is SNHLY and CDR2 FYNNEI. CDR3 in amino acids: CASSEEVRGEQPQHF. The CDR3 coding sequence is TGTGCCAGCAGTGAAGAGGTCAGGGGGGAACAGCCCCAGCATTTT.

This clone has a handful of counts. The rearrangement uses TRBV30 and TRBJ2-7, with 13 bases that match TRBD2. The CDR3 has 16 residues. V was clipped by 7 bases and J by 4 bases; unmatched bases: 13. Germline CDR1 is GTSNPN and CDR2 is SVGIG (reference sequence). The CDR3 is CASELAGGGGTYEQYF. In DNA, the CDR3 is TGTGCCTCCGAACTAGCGGGAGGGGGGGGGACTTACGAGCAGTACTTC.

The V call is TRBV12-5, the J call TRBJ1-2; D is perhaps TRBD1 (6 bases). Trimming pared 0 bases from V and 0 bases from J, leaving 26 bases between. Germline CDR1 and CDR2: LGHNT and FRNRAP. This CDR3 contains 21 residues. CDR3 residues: CASGLVVPGLTGPQANYGYTF. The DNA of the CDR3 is TGTGCTAGTGGTTTGGTAGTCCCCGGGCTTACAGGGCCCCAAGCTAACTATGGCTACACCTTC.

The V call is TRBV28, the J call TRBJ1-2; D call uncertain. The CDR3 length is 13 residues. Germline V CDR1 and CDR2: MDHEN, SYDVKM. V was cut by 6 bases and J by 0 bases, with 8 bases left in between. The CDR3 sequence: CASSRPANYGYTF. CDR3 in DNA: TGTGCCAGCAGCAGGCCGGCTAACTATGGCTACACCTTC.